These 12 T cell receptor beta chains originate from one sample sequenced in a study of shared clonotypes between healthy human individuals. Some clones are missing from TCRdb's copy, which holds only in-frame ones; the method was immunoSEQ multiplex PCR. The sample lists about 340,000 clones, around four fifths seen once, with about 10% in the top ten. Specimen: memory CD4+ T cells sorted from blood. Sample subset: CD45RA-negative fraction. The receptors were sampled from a man between 25 and 39 years old in good health.

V gene TRBV5-6 combines with J gene TRBJ2-7; TRBD1 matches 7 bases. V dropped 3 bases and J dropped 0; count of bases not matched to a gene: 3. Looked up from germline, CDR1 is SGHDT and CDR2 is YYEEEE. CDR3 size: 14 residues. The CDR3 protein is CASSWGQNSYEQYF. CDR3 nucleotide sequence: TGTGCCAGCAGCTGGGGACAGAACTCCTACGAGCAGTACTTC.

The rearrangement uses TRBV5-1 and TRBJ2-5; a weak D match, TRBD1 (5 bases). This CDR3 has 14 amino acids. Trimming left V 4 bases short and J 1 base short, with 11 bases between. Looked up from germline, CDR1 is SGHRS and CDR2 is YFSETQ. DNA for the CDR3: TGCGCCAGCAGCCTGGGGCGAATCCAAGAGACCCAGTACTTC. It encodes CASSLGRIQETQYF.

This chain joins TRBV7-8 and TRBJ2-3, with TRBD2 identical over 10 bases. The CDR3 has 15 amino acids. With 4 bases clipped from V and 2 bases from J, the junction kept 3 bases outside the gene matches. Germline CDR1 and CDR2: SGHVS and FQNEAQ. CDR3 DNA: TGTGCCAGCAGCTCTAGCGGGAGACCCACAGATACGCAGTATTTT. This gives the protein CASSSSGRPTDTQYF.

This clone was counted a few times. The chain links TRBV29-1 to TRBJ2-1; TRBD1 is a possible D gene (6 bases). With 7 bases removed from V and 4 bases from J, the gap between germline ends came to 11 bases. Germline CDR1 and CDR2: SQVTM and ANQGSEA. The CDR3 extends over 12 amino acids. The CDR3 nucleotides are TGCAGCGGAAACAGGGATTACAATGAGCAGTTCTTC. This codes for CSGNRDYNEQFF.

The J gene is TRBJ2-5, the V gene TRBV18; 7 bases match TRBD1. CDR3 length: 14 residues. With 2 bases clipped from V and 5 bases from J, the junction kept 5 bases outside the gene matches. From germline, CDR1 is KGHSH and CDR2 LQKENI. CDR3 in amino acids: CASSPRGLGETQYF. CDR3 DNA sequence: TGTGCCAGCTCACCAAGGGGGCTTGGGGAGACCCAGTACTTC.

The chain uses TRBV6-1 and TRBJ2-2, with TRBD2 as a possible D gene (6 bases). Germline CDR1 is MNHNS and CDR2 is SASEGT. V was pared by 4 bases and J by 4 bases, with 22 bases between. This CDR3 comprises 18 residues. The CDR3 DNA reads as TGTGCCAGCAGTGTAGTTAGCGGCCCAAGCTGGGGCACCGGGGAGCTGTTTTTT. Translation gives CASSVVSGPSWGTGELFF.

The chain joins TRBV30 to TRBJ1-4, with D tentatively TRBD1 (5 bases). The CDR3 spans 18 residues. The germline V gene encodes CDR1 GTSNPN and CDR2 SVGIG (reference sequence). V dropped 0 bases and J dropped 0 bases, with 17 bases sitting between them. The CDR3 sequence is CAWSVFLPGEATNEKLFF. CDR3 nucleotide sequence: TGTGCCTGGAGTGTATTTCTTCCGGGGGAAGCAACTAATGAAAAACTGTTTTTT. Supplemented by reference TRBV30 and TRBJ1-4, the full variable domain reads SQTIHQWPATLVQPVGSPLSLECTVEGTSNPNLYWYRQAAGRGLQLLFYSVGIGQISSEVPQNLSASRPQDRQFILSSKKLLLSDSGFYLCAWSVFLPGEATNEKLFFGSGTQLSVL.

The J gene is TRBJ2-5, the V gene TRBV5-4, with TRBD2 matching over 11 bases. J lost 2 bases, V lost 4 bases, and 7 bases had no gene match. The CDR3 length is 16 residues. Germline-derived CDR1 and CDR2 are SGHNT and YYREEE (reference sequence). The CDR3 loop reads CASSRGLAEGQETQYF. CDR3 nucleotides: TGTGCCAGCAGCCGGGGACTAGCGGAAGGACAAGAGACCCAGTACTTC.

The chain is built from TRBV4-3 and TRBJ2-1; 11 bases are shared with TRBD2. This CDR3 comprises 18 residues. J gave up 5 bases and V 1 base, and 10 bases lay outside the gene matches. Per the germline V gene, CDR1 is LGHNA and CDR2 is YSLEER. CDR3 DNA sequence: TGCGCCAGCAGCCAAGGGAACGTACTAGCGGGAGTTAACAATGAGCAGTTCTTC. Protein sequence: CASSQGNVLAGVNNEQFF.

V and J are TRBV29-1 and TRBJ2-1; no reliable D call. The CDR3 is made up of 11 amino acids. V gave up 7 bases and J gave up 7 bases, with 11 bases separating them. Germline CDR1 is SQVTM and CDR2 is ANQGSEA. CDR3 protein: CSANDGNEQFF. The CDR3 nucleotides are TGCAGCGCTAACGACGGGAATGAGCAGTTCTTC.

The chain is built from TRBV9 and TRBJ2-7; 8 nucleotides line up with TRBD2. In germline, CDR1 is SGDLS, CDR2 YYNGEE. The trim removed 0 bases at V and 3 bases at J, leaving 5 bases unmatched. The CDR3 is 15 amino acids. The CDR3 nucleotides read TGTGCCAGCAGCGTAGAGAGCGGGGGTTTCTACGAGCAGTACTTC. Encoded protein: CASSVESGGFYEQYF.

The V and J genes are TRBV5-1 and TRBJ2-1; 12 positions agree with TRBD2. The CDR3 runs 15 residues. V shed 5 bases and J 7 bases; nucleotides not matched to a gene: 7. Per germline, CDR1 SGHRS and CDR2 YFSETQ. For the CDR3, the DNA is TGCGCCAGCAGTTCCGGGACTAGCGGGTTTAATGAGCAGTTCTTC. This gives the protein CASSSGTSGFNEQFF.